These 12 T cell receptor beta chains were sequenced from one sample in a study of cytomegalovirus exposure and HLA in healthy donors. The method was immunoSEQ multiplex PCR; TCRdb's version includes in-frame clones alone and lacks a portion of them. The table shows 300,000 to 400,000 clones, with roughly 90% occurring only once. The specimen sequenced was PBMCs. The receptor source for this set is a young woman in good health and CMV-seronegative.

This chain uses TRBV28 with TRBJ2-7; 8 bases match TRBD2. From germline, CDR1 is MDHEN and CDR2 SYDVKM. This CDR3 is built from 16 residues. Trimming took 1 base from V and 3 from J; bases not matched to a gene: 8. CDR3 in DNA: TGTGCCAGCAGTTTATCAGGCACTAGCGGTCTCTACGAGCAGTACTTC. Translated, it gives CASSLSGTSGLYEQYF. The full variable domain, its missing parts supplied by reference TRBV28 and TRBJ2-7, is DVKVTQSSRYLVKRTGEKVFLECVQDMDHENMFWYRQDPGLGLRLIYFSYDVKMKEKGDIPEGYSVSREKKERFSLILESASTNQTSMYLCASSLSGTSGLYEQYFGPGTRLTVT.

J is TRBJ1-2 and V is TRBV6-5; TRBD1 agrees at 8 bases. In germline, CDR1 is MNHEY, CDR2 SVGAGI. This CDR3 spans 13 amino acids. The V gene end was trimmed by 6 bases and the J gene end by 7 bases; junction bases not matched to a gene: 7. The CDR3 region has the DNA TGTGCCAGCAGCCCGACAGGGGCCTCTGGCTACACCTTC. It codes for CASSPTGASGYTF.

The chain employs TRBV28 and TRBJ1-2, with TRBD1 matching 7 bases. Trimming removed 5 bases from V and 6 bases from J; junction bases left unmatched: 12. The V gene's germline CDR1 is MDHEN and CDR2 SYDVKM. This CDR3 comprises 15 residues. The CDR3 protein is CASSETIRGEDGYTF. CDR3 sequence (DNA): TGTGCCAGCAGTGAAACGATCAGGGGGGAGGATGGCTACACCTTC.

The sample holds a few counts of this clone. The J gene is TRBJ2-7, the V gene TRBV19; TRBD1 agrees at 8 bases. The V segment lost 5 bases and the J segment 3 bases; nucleotides outside the gene matches: 9. Germline V lookup: CDR1 LNHDA, CDR2 SQIVND (reference sequence). This CDR3 has 15 amino acids. The CDR3 spells CASSPRTGQHYEQYF. The DNA for the CDR3 is TGTGCCAGTAGTCCGCGGACAGGGCAGCACTACGAGCAGTACTTC.

This clone has a single count. The rearrangement joins TRBV5-8 to TRBJ1-1; TRBD1 might be the D (6 bases). V was clipped by 4 bases and J by 0 bases, with 16 bases between them. The CDR3 spans 16 residues. The V gene's germline CDR1 is SGHTS and CDR2 YDEGEE. The CDR3 DNA reads as TGTGCCAGCAGCCGATACAGGGATGGGGTGAACACTGAAGCTTTCTTT. It encodes CASSRYRDGVNTEAFF.

This clone was detected once. The chain recombines TRBV28 with TRBJ1-3; possible D gene TRBD1, 5 bases. This CDR3 is 15 amino acids long. Germline values: CDR1 MDHEN, CDR2 SYDVKM. Deletions cut 4 bases from V and 2 bases from J, with 12 bases between. The CDR3 loop is CASSSRTTAGNTIYF. CDR3 sequence (DNA): TGTGCCAGCAGTTCACGGACGACAGCTGGAAACACCATATATTTT.

V and J are TRBV6-7 and TRBJ1-3; weak D call: TRBD1 (5 bases). TRBV6-7 is an open reading frame whose function is uncertain. CDR3 length: 16 residues. V lost 1 base and J 4 bases, leaving 14 bases between the germline ends. Here the CDR3 reads CASSYCPGFSGNTIYF. Written as DNA, the CDR3 is TGTGCCAGCAGTTACTGCCCAGGGTTTTCAGGAAACACCATATATTTT.

The chain carries TRBV28 and TRBJ1-1; 7 bases fit TRBD1. Per the germline V gene, CDR1 is MDHEN and CDR2 is SYDVKM. The CDR3 sequence is 13 residues long. After removal of 6 bases from V and 3 bases from J, the junction contained 4 bases not matched to a gene. This CDR3 reads CASRKGAYTEAFF. CDR3 in DNA: TGTGCCAGCAGGAAGGGGGCGTACACTGAAGCTTTCTTT.

This clone has just a few counts. This rearrangement joins TRBV10-3 to TRBJ2-7, with 7 positions matching TRBD1. J gave up 0 bases and V 4 bases, and 3 bases lay outside the gene matches. Germline V gene lookup returns CDR1 ENHRY and CDR2 SYGVKD. CDR3 size: 14 residues. This chain's CDR3 is CAISAGTVSYEQYF. Here the CDR3 DNA reads TGTGCCATCAGTGCCGGGACAGTCTCCTACGAGCAGTACTTC.

In this sample, this clone turned up once. The chain carries TRBV28 and TRBJ2-7; 11 nucleotides agree with TRBD1. V gave up 6 bases and J gave up 1 base; unmatched junction bases: 11. The germline CDR1 and CDR2 sequences are MDHEN and SYDVKM. The CDR3 has 17 residues. In DNA form, the CDR3 reads TGTGCCAGCAGCTCCGTGTACGGGACAGGGGGTTCCTACGAGCAGTACTTC. This translates into CASSSVYGTGGSYEQYF.

The V gene is TRBV23-1, the J gene TRBJ1-2, with D maybe TRBD1 (6 bases). TRBV23-1 is assigned to the ORF class and has an uncertain function. The germline V and J ends were trimmed by 3 bases and 8 bases, with 19 bases remaining between them. The CDR3 length is 15 residues. The CDR3 reads CASSQGHRLQWGYTF. In DNA form, the CDR3 reads TGCGCCAGCAGTCAGGGACATCGACTCCAATGGGGCTACACCTTC.

The rearrangement links TRBV6-5 to TRBJ1-4; TRBD1 matches at 9 bases. This CDR3 is built from 14 residues. Looked up from germline, CDR1 is MNHEY and CDR2 is SVGAGI. After removal of 6 bases from V and 8 bases from J, the junction contained 7 bases not matched to a gene. CDR3 sequence: CASRQGAPKEKLFF. CDR3 coding DNA: TGTGCCAGCAGACAGGGGGCGCCGAAGGAAAAACTGTTTTTT.